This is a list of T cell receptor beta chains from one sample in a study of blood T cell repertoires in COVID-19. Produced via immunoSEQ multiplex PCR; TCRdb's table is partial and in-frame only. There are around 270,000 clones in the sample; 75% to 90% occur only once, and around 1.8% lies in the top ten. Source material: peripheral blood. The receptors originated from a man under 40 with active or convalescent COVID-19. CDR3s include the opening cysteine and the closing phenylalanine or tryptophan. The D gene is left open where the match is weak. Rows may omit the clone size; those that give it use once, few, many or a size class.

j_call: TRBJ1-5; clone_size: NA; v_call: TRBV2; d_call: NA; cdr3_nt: TGTGCCAGCAGCCGGACAAATAGCAATCAGCCCCAGCATTTT; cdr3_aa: CASSRTNSNQPQHF
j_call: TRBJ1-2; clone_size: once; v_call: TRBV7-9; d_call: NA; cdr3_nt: TGTGCCAGCAGCTTATTACAGGGCGGAGAGGGCTACACCTTC; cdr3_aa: CASSLLQGGEGYTF
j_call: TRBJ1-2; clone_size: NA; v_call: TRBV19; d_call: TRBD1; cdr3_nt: TGTGCCAGTACACGGCTAATGGCAGGGGGCAACTCGGGCTATGGCTACACCTTC; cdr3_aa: CASTRLMAGGNSGYGYTF
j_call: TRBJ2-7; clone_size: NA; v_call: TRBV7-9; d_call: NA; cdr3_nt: TGTGCCAGCAGCTTAAGCACGAGGGACGAGCAGTACTTC; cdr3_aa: CASSLSTRDEQYF
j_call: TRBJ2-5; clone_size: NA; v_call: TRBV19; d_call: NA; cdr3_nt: TGTGCCACATCGGCGACTGAGGAGACCCAGTACTTC; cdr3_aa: CATSATEETQYF
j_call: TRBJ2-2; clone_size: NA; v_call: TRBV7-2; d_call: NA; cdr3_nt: TGTGCCAGCAGCCCCCGACAGGCGAACACCGGGGAGCTGTTTTTT; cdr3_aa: CASSPRQANTGELFF
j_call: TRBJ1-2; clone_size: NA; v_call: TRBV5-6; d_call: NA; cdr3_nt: TGTGCCAGCAGTTTTCAGGGGAACTATGGCTACACCTTC; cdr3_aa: CASSFQGNYGYTF
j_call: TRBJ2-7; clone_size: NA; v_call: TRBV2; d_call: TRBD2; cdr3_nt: TGTGCCAGCAAGCCCGGACTAGCGGGGGGGAATCGCCACTACGAGCAGTACTTC; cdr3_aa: CASKPGLAGGNRHYEQYF
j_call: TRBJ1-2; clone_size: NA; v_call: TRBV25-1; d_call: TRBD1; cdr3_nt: TGTGCCAGCAGTGGACAGGGACTCTATGGCTACACCTTC; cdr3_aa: CASSGQGLYGYTF
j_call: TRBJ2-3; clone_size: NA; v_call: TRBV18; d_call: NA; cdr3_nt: TGTGCCAGCTCCCCGTACACAGATACGCAGTATTTT; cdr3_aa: CASSPYTDTQYF
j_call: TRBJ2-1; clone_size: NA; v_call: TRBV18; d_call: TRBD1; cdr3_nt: TGTGCCAGCTCATCCGGACAGGGAATAAAAAATGAGCAGTTCTTC; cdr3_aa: CASSSGQGIKNEQFF